This T cell receptor (beta chain) was obtained from a study of cytomegalovirus exposure and HLA in healthy donors (TCRdb year 2017). Background on the whole study: According to an earlier analysis of 587 of the donors, some 170 million T cells yielded 117 million unique TCR beta sequences and around 300 Gb of sequence data. An early release that covered 500 to 800 HLA-typed donors contained approximately 300 gigabases of sequencing data and some 87 million unique TCR sequences. In a later genetic analysis, genome-wide SNP genotypes for about three fifths of the roughly 670 donors were used, and that subset was treated as a discovery cohort. Of the roughly 400 genotyped donors, 81% fell in the genetic ancestry cluster associated with self-reported Caucasian donors. Every discovery cohort repertoire had been produced on one sequencing platform. HLA typing covered class I and class II loci at four-digit resolution. To decide whether each TCR beta V gene segment behaved as functional or pseudogenic, an earlier analysis of over 500 of the donors relied on high-throughput TCR beta sequencing. In a later analysis, previously published TCR beta repertoires from 600 to 850 donors were re-analyzed and high-resolution HLA genotyping was added so that TCR occurrence patterns could be studied. On average, 235,054 unique TCR beta nucleotide sequences were sequenced per donor among 300 to 500 genotyped donors of the cohort, with roughly 18% of those sequences being non-productive. Rather than drawing on any new phenotypic data, the later analysis identified candidate immune exposures from TCR beta sequences and the way those sequences occurred across donors. Donor age, sex, ethnicity and CMV serostatus were collected together with the repertoire data. High-throughput TCR immunosequencing, statistical association of individual TCRs with disease status, and machine learning were combined to predict cytomegalovirus infection status. Four or five DR-DQ haplotypes were treated as single units for association and clustering because of strong linkage in the cohort. The study aimed to test whether signatures of past pathogen exposure could be identified by cataloging public T cell receptors. The study profiled the T cell repertoires of around 700 subjects by immunosequencing and related them to cytomegalovirus serostatus. The number of typed donors differed by locus: about 620-640 for A, B, C, DRB1 and DQB1; 500 to 550 for DQA1; roughly 600 for DPA1; and some 430 for DPB1. Along with the 666-subject first cohort, a separate validation cohort of roughly 110 different subjects was used. Here is what the overall study found, with its caveats: According to a later analysis, TCR association rates differed among HLA loci, with DRB1 alleles showing the most associated TCRs and HLA-C alleles showing the fewest. A group of highly shared sequence variants was considered likely to be a technical artifact of the sequencing pipeline. A later genetic analysis associated a missense DCLRE1C variant with V-gene and J-gene trimming of TCR beta chains, and an independent cohort replicated the association. Three of the identified cytomegalovirus-associated TCR beta chains were confirmed in vitro to be specific for cytomegalovirus antigens. Sequencing depth was assumed to be roughly uniform across donors in the presence/absence analyses, though that assumption may not hold. The study listed 150 to 200 TCR beta chains as associated with cytomegalovirus. Because the 87-base-pair reads could not distinguish some IMGT-functional V segments, including TRBV6-2 and TRBV6-3, those segments were excluded. A further reported finding was that TCR beta sequences accurately predicted the HLA-A and HLA-B alleles for most subjects in the first cohort. A later analysis associated about 17,000 TCR beta sequences with specific HLA alleles at a false discovery rate of 0.05. A later analysis reported that several top co-occurrence clusters appeared linked to parvovirus B19, influenza, CMV and Epstein-Barr virus. According to a later analysis, most CMV-associated TCR beta chains appeared to be HLA-restricted, and the HLA associations seemed to be driven largely by CMV exposure. Because counts were too low, under 20 rarely observed V segments, including chromosome 9 orphons, were left out of the earlier analysis of several hundred of the donors. An earlier analysis of several hundred of the donors showed that most TCR beta V segments appeared in productive rearrangements either about 87% or about 30% of the time, which broadly matched IMGT annotations. According to a later genetic analysis, donors in an Asian-associated ancestry cluster had fewer N-insertions in productive TCRs than the approximately 700-donor mean. Linkage disequilibrium might explain the correlated functional status among segregating V segments, but an unknown experimental factor could not be excluded. This cohort had only TCR beta chains sequenced, and the lack of alpha or paired-chain data limited which features could be detected. CMV serostatus was the only immune exposure information available for the cohort. A later analysis found that HLA-associated TCR beta chains were more clonally expanded and had lower generation probabilities than equally common non-associated chains. HLA typing was unavailable for some donors at each locus, so association tests used only the typed subset. The classifier was reported to diagnose cytomegalovirus status with high specificity and sensitivity in both the original and validation cohorts. Most TCR sequences were observed very rarely across donors, whereas some public TCRs were present in many individuals. Assigning TCR associations to individual alleles was difficult when HLA alleles, especially DR and DQ, strongly co-occurred. The authors suggested that the approach could potentially be extended to other disease states and immunological phenotypes.

The library was produced with the immunoSEQ multiplex PCR assay. The multiplex PCR relied on a mix of 60 forward primers for TCR Vbeta segments and 13 reverse primers for TCR Jbeta segments. A multiplex PCR assay on genomic DNA amplified the CDR3 region of rearranged TCR beta genes. On the Illumina HiSeq System, the amplified TCR beta libraries were sequenced as 87-base-pair reads. The original methods were these. Across the 500 to 700 repertoires, a later analysis counted approximately 83 million unique TCR beta chains, roughly 11 million of which were shared by at least two donors. Raw reads were error-corrected and collapsed into unique sequences by a nearest-neighbor algorithm in which closely related sequences were merged to remove PCR and sequencing errors. CDR3 sequences were aligned to IMGT reference sequences to assign V, D and J gene segments. For a sequence to be retained, a match of at least six nucleotides was required to both a V gene segment and a J gene segment. Rearrangements were classified as productive when the CDR3 lacked stop codons and remained in frame with V and J, and all other rearrangements were classified as non-productive. Following IMGT convention, CDR3 was defined as the stretch from the second conserved V-encoded cysteine to the conserved J-encoded phenylalanine. The earlier analysis of about 610 of the donors excluded any sequence lacking an unambiguous match to a single V gene segment. An earlier analysis of 587 of the donors classified V segments as functional when productive rearrangements were above 56.7% and as segregating when the standard deviation between donors was above 5%. A statistical classification framework was built to diagnose cytomegalovirus status from the catalog of TCR beta chain sequences. V and J gene assignment, in a later analysis, came from comparing TCR nucleotide sequences with IMGT/GENE-DB human TR gene sequences. Using the TCRdist pipeline, a later analysis assigned CDR3 sequences along with most-parsimonious VDJ recombination scenarios. In a later analysis, each TCR beta chain was defined by its CDR3 amino acid sequence together with its V-gene family, and reads lacking a unique V-gene family were excluded. In a later analysis, a few hundred highly shared, low-generation-probability nucleotide sequences were removed to address suspected cross-contamination and a sequencing artifact. In a later analysis, a clonal expansion index for each public chain was calculated from normalized within-repertoire ranks of inferred template counts. In a later analysis, generation probabilities were computed with a VDJ recombination model fitted to out-of-frame rearrangements, and the resulting probabilities were checked against IGoR. A later analysis scored TCR-TCR, TCR-HLA and TCR-CMV co-occurrence with hypergeometric tests, applying a repertoire-size bias correction to TCR pairs. False discovery rates were estimated in a later analysis by permuting HLA or CMV assignments 20 times. In a later analysis, co-occurring TCRs were grouped with DBSCAN, and TCRdist sequence similarity was added when clustering was performed within HLA-allele-positive subsets. Co-occurrence clustering excluded repertoires with fewer than 30,000 or more than 120,000 public chains, plus five with anomalous nucleotide sharing. TCRdb mirrors the immuneACCESS table, restricted to in-frame sequences. Some clones are absent from its copies; in checked studies, under half trace to an unresolved V gene, and the reason for the others is unknown. V and J calls and clone size come straight from that table; D and trimming were deduced from the DNA. The sample table records about 120,000 clones; 75% to 90% of these occur just once. Of the sample, around 9.5% is held by the ten largest clones.

The cohort consisted of approximately 690 healthy bone marrow donors. Cohort members were all nominally healthy when sampled, although unrecorded immune exposures were likely present. The donor tested CMV seropositive and was one of the 289 seropositive cohort members. A peripheral blood sample was collected from each donor, and TCR beta sequencing was performed on peripheral blood mononuclear cells. The Qiagen DNeasy Blood Extraction Kit was used to extract genomic DNA from the blood cell samples. About this clone: Its antigen is still unknown. Base qualities are not recorded, but no much larger clone differs from it by a single base.

CDR1 and CDR2, looked up from the germline V gene (reference sequence), are MNHNY and SVGAGI. Its CDR3 holds 16 amino acids, cysteine through phenylalanine. The retained sequence is limited to the CDR3, 48 bases, with the frame set at the first base. V and J are truncated by 2 bases and 4 bases respectively, leaving an intervening sequence of 14 bases. Sequenced sample: PBMCs. This receptor was taken from a female donor in good health and CMV-seropositive. The sequence is built from TRBV6-6 and TRBJ2-2; a weak D assignment points to TRBD1 (6 bases agree). The DNA reads TGTGCCAGCAGTTACATGCAGGGGATGGGCACCGGGGAGCTGTTTTTT. Translation gives CASSYMQGMGTGELFF.